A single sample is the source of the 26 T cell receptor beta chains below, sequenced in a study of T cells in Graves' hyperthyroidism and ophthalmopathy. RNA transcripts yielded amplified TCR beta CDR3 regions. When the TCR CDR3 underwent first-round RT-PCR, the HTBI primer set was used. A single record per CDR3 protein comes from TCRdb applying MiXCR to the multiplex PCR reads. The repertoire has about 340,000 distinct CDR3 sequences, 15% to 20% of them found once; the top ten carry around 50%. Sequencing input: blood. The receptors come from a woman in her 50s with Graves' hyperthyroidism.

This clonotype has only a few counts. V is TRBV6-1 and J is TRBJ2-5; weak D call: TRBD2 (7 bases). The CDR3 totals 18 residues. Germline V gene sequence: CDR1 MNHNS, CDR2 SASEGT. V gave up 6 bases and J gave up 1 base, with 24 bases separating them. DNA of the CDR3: TGTGCCAGCAGCAAAGTGGGGGGGGGCACGGTGTTCCAAGAGACCCAGTACTTC. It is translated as CASSKVGGGTVFQETQYF.

The CDR3 spells CASSQGADGNTIYF. CDR3 bases: TGTGCCAGCAGTCAGGGGGCTGACGGAAACACCATATATTTT. The chain combines TRBV6-2 or TRBV6-3 with TRBJ1-3, with 8 bases aligning to TRBD1. CDR1 MNHEY and CDR2 SVGEGT come from the germline V gene. With 5 bases clipped from V and 4 bases from J, the junction kept 4 bases outside the gene matches. This CDR3 region has 14 residues.

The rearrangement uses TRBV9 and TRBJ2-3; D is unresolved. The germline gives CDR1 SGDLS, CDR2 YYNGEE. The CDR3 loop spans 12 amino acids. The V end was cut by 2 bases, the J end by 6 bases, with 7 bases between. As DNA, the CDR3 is TGTGCCAGCAGCGTCGGCCGGGATACGCAGTATTTT. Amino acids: CASSVGRDTQYF.

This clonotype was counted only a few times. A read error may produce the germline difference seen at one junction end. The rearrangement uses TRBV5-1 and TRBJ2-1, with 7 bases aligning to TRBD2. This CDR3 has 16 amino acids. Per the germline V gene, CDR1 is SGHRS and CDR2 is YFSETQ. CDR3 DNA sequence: TGTGCCAGCAGCTCCAACCTAGCGGCAATCTACAATGAGCAGTTCTTC. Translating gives CASSSNLAAIYNEQFF.

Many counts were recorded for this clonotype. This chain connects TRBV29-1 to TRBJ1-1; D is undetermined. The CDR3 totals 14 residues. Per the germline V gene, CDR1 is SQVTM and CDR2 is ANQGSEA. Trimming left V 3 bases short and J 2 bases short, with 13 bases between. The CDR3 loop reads CSVDVPPGNTEAFF. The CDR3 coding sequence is TGCAGCGTTGACGTCCCCCCGGGCAACACTGAAGCTTTCTTT.

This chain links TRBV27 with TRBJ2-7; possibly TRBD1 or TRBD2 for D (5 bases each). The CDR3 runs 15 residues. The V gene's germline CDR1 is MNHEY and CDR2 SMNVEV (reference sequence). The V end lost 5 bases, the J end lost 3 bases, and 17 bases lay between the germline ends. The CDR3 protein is CASSPTSGTDYEQYF. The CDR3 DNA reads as TGTGCCAGCAGTCCTACTTCCGGGACGGACTACGAGCAGTACTTC.

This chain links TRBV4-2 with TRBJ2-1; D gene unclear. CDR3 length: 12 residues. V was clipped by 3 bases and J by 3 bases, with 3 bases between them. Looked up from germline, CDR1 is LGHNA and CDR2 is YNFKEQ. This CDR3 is CASSHDYNEQFF. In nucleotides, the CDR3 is TGTGCCAGCAGCCACGACTACAATGAGCAGTTCTTC.

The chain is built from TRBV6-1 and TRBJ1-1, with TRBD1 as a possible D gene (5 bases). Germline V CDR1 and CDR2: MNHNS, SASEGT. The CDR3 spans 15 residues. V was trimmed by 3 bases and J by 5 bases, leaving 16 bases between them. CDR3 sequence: CASSETRDPRTEAFF. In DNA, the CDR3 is TGTGCCAGCAGTGAGACCCGGGACCCTAGGACTGAAGCTTTCTTT.

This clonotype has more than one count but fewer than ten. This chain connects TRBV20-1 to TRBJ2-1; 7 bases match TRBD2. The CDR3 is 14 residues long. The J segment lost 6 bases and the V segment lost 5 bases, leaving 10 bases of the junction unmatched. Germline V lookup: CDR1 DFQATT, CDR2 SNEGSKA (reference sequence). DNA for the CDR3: TGCAGTGCTGGAAGGGACTACCAGCGCAATGAGCAGTTCTTC. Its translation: CSAGRDYQRNEQFF.

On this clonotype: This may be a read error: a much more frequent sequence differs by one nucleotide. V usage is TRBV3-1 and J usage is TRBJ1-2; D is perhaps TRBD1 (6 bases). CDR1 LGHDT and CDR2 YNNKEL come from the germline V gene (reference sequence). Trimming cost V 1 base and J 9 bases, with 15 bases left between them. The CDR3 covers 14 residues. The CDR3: CASSQGDTGGSYTF. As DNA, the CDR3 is TGTGCCAGCAGCCAAGGGGACACTGGAGGGAGCTACACCTTC.

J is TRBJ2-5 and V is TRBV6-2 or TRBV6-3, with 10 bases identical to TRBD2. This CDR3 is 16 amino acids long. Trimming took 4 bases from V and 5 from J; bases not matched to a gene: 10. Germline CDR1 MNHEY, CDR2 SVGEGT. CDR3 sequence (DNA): TGTGCCAGCAGTTCCTATCAACTAGCGGGGTATGAGACCCAGTACTTC. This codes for CASSSYQLAGYETQYF.

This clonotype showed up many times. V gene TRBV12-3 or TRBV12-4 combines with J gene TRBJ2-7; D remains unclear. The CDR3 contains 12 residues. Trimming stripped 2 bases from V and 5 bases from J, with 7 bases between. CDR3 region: CASSLLGDEQYF. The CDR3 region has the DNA TGTGCCAGCAGTTTATTGGGTGACGAGCAGTACTTC.

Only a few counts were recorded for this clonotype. The CDR3 reads CASSFPGTSMNTGELFF. The CDR3 DNA sequence: TGTGCCAGCAGCTTTCCCGGGACTTCGATGAACACCGGGGAGCTGTTTTTT. The gene calls are TRBV5-8 and TRBJ2-2, with D perhaps matching TRBD2 (6 bases). This CDR3 is 17 amino acids long. CDR1 is SGHTS and CDR2 is YDEGEE in the germline V gene. V was shortened by 2 bases and J by 1 base, with 15 bases between the two germline ends.

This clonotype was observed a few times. The DNA for the CDR3 is TGCAGTGCTAGCTCCGGGACAGTATCAACCGGGGAAACCTCAGAGTTTAGCAATCAGCCCCAGCATTTT. It encodes CSASSGTVSTGETSEFSNQPQHF. The rearrangement uses TRBV20-1 and TRBJ1-5; 7 bases are shared with TRBD1. CDR1 and CDR2 from the germline V gene are DFQATT and SNEGSKA (reference sequence). Trimming cost V 3 bases and J 0 bases; bases outside gene matches: 29. This CDR3 spans 23 amino acids.

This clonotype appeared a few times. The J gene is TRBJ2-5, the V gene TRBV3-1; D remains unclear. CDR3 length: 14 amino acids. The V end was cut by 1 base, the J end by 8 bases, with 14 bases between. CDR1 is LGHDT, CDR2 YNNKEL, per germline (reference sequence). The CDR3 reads CASSQGVAILTQYF. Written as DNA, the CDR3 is TGTGCCAGCAGCCAAGGCGTAGCCATTCTCACCCAGTACTTC.

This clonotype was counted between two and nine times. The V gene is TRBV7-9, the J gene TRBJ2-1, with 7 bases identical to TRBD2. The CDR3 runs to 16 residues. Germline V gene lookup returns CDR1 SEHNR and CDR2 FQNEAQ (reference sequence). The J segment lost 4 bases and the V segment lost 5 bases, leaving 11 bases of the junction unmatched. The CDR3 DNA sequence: TGTGCCAGCAGCCCCCTCGGGACTACCCCGTACAATGAGCAGTTCTTC. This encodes CASSPLGTTPYNEQFF.

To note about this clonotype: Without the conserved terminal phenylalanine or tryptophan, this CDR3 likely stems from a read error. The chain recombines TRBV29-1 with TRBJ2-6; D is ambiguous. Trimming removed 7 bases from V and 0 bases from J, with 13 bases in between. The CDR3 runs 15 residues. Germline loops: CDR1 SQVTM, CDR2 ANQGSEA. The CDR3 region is CSAADGSSGANVLTS. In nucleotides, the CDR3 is TGCAGCGCCGCGGACGGTAGCTCTGGGGCCAACGTCCTGACTTCC.

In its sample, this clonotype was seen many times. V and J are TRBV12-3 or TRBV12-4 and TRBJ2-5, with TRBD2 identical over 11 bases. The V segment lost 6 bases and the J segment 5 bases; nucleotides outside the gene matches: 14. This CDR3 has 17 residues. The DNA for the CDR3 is TGTGCCAGCAGCGCCTGGGCTAGCGGGGGGCCGAGGGAGACCCAGTACTTC. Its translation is CASSAWASGGPRETQYF.

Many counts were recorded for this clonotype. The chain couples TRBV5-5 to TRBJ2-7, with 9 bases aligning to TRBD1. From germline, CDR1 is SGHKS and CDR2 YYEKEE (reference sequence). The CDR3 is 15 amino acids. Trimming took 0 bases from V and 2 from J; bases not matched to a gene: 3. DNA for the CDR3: TGTGCCAGCAGCTTGGTGGGACAGGGCACCTACGAGCAGTACTTC. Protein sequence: CASSLVGQGTYEQYF.

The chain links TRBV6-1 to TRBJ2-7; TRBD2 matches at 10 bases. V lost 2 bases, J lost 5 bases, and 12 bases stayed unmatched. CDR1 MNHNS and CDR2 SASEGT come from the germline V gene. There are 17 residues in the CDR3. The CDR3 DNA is TGTGCCAGCAGTGAATACCCTAGCGGGGGATTAGTGGACGAGCAGTACGTC. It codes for CASSEYPSGGLVDEQYV.

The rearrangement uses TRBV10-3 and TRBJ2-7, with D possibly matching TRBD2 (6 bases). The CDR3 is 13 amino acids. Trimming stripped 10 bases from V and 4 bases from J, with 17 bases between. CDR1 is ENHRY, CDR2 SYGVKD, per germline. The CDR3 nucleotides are TGTGCCACCCACGGGACTTCGGATTACGAGCAGTACTTC. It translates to CATHGTSDYEQYF.

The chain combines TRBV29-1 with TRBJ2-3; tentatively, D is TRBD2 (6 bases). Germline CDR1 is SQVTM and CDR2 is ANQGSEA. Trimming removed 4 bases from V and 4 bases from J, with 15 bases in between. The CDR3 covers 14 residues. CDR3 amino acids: CSVVAGGTADTQYF. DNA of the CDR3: TGCAGCGTTGTTGCGGGCGGGACCGCAGATACGCAGTATTTT.

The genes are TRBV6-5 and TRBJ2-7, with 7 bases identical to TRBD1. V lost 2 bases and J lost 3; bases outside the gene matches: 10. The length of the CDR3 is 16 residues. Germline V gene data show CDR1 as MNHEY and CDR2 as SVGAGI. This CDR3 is CASSYLKPGQFYEQYF. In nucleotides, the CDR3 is TGTGCCAGCAGTTACCTTAAACCGGGACAGTTCTACGAGCAGTACTTC.

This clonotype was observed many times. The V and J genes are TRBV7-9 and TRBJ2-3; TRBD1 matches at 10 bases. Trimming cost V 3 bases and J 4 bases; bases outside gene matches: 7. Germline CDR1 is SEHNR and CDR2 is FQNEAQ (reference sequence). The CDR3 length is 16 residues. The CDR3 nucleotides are TGTGCCAGCAGCTTTTCCCGACAGGGGGCCTCAGATACGCAGTATTTT. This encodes CASSFSRQGASDTQYF.

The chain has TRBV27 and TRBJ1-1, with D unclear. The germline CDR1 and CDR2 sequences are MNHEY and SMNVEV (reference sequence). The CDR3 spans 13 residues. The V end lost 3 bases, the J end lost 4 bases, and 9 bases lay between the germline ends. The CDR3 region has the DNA TGTGCCAGCAGTTTCGGCACCTTCACTGAAGCTTTCTTT. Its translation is CASSFGTFTEAFF.

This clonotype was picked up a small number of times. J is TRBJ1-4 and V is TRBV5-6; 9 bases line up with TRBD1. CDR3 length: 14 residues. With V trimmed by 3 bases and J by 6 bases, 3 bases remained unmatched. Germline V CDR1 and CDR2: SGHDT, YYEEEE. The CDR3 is CASSSTGGDEKLFF. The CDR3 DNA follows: TGTGCCAGCAGCTCGACAGGGGGAGATGAAAAACTGTTTTTT. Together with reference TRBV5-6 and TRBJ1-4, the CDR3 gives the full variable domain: DAGVTQSPTHLIKTRGQQVTLRCSPKSGHDTVSWYQQALGQGPQFIFQYYEEEERQRGNFPDRFSGHQFPNYSSELNVNALLLGDSALYLCASSSTGGDEKLFFGSGTQLSVL.